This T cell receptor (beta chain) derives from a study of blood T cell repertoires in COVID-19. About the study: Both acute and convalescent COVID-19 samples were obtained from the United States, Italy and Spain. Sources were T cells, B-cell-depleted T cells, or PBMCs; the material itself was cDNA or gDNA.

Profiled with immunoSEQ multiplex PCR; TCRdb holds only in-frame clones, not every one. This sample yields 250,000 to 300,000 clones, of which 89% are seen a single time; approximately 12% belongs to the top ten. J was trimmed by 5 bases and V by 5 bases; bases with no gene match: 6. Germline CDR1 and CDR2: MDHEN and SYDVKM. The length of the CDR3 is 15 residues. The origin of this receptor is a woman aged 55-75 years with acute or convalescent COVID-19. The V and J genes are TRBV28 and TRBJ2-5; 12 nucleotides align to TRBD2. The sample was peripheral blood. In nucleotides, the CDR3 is TGTGCCAGCAGTCAGACTAGCGGGAGAAGGGAGACCCAGTACTTC. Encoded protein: CASSQTSGRRETQYF.